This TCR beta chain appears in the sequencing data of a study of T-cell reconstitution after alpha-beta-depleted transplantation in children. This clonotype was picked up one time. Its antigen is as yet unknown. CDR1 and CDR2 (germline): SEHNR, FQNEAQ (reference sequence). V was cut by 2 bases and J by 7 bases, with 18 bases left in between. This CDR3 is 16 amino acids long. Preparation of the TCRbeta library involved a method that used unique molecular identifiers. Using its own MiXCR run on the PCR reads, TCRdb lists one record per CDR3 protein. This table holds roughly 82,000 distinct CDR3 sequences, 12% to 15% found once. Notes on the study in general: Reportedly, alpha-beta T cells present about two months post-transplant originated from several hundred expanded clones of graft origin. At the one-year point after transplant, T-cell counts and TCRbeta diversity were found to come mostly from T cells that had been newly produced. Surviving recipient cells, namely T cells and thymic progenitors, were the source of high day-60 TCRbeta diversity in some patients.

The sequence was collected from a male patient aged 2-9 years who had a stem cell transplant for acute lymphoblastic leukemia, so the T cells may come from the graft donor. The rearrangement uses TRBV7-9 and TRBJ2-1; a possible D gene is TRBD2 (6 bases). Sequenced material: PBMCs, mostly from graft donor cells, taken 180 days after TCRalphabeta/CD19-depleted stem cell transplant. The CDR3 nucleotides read TGTGCCAGCAGCTTATTAAGCGGGCCCGGTACGAATGAGCAGTTCTTC. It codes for CASSLLSGPGTNEQFF.